These T cell receptor beta chains were read from a single sample in a study of T cell changes during pregnancy in multiple sclerosis. TCRdb's table, derived via immunoSEQ multiplex PCR, lists solely in-frame clones and lacks some. The repertoire holds more than 70,000 clones, approximately 93% seen once, with roughly 2.5% in the top ten. Material: peripheral blood, obtained in the second trimester of pregnancy. These receptors were obtained from a female donor with multiple sclerosis, enrolled in a pregnancy study. Each CDR3 is given with its conserved first and last residue. A D gene is named only where the DNA matches it firmly. The size of a clone is reported for some rows only, either as once, few or many, or as a class for expanded clones.

clone_size j_call d_call v_call cdr3_aa cdr3_nt
NA TRBJ1-4 NA TRBV27 CASSPRTNEKLFF TGTGCCAGCAGTCCCCGAACTAATGAAAAACTGTTTTTT
NA TRBJ2-7 NA TRBV28 CASTPGDEQYF TGTGCCAGCACACCAGGGGACGAGCAGTACTTC
NA TRBJ1-2 NA TRBV16 CASSLPERRVWGYTF TGTGCCAGCAGCCTCCCCGAACGTCGAGTTTGGGGCTACACCTTC
NA TRBJ1-4 NA TRBV11-2 CASSLGPGSNEKLFF TGTGCCAGCAGCTTAGGTCCGGGATCCAATGAAAAACTGTTTTTT
NA TRBJ1-5 NA TRBV2 CASSERTQLVPQHF TGTGCCAGCAGTGAGAGGACACAACTTGTGCCCCAGCATTTT
few TRBJ1-1 TRBD1 TRBV9 CASSVGNSGGTEAFF TGTGCCAGCAGCGTAGGCAATTCAGGGGGCACTGAAGCTTTCTTT
NA TRBJ2-7 TRBD1 TRBV29-1 CSVAITGDLLREQYF TGCAGCGTTGCCATTACAGGGGACCTGTTGAGAGAGCAGTACTTC
NA TRBJ1-5 NA TRBV27 CASSPTAYSNQPQHF TGTGCCAGCAGCCCGACAGCGTATAGCAATCAGCCCCAGCATTTT
NA TRBJ2-7 TRBD1 TRBV2 CASLIGALWGQGSSYEQYF TGTGCCAGCCTGATTGGTGCCCTATGGGGACAGGGAAGCTCCTACGAGCAGTACTTC
NA TRBJ2-7 TRBD1 TRBV9 CASSVGDRGYEQYF TGTGCCAGCAGCGTAGGGGACAGGGGCTACGAGCAGTACTTC
NA TRBJ1-1 NA TRBV7-2 CASSLDEGGRAFF TGTGCCAGCAGCTTAGACGAGGGGGGGAGAGCTTTCTTT
NA TRBJ1-1 NA TRBV6-6 CASTLEGREAFF TGTGCCAGCACACTCGAGGGAAGAGAAGCTTTCTTT
few TRBJ2-1 NA TRBV19 CASSKFPRGQFF TGTGCCAGTTCGAAGTTTCCGCGAGGGCAGTTCTTC